Following are 5 T cell receptor beta chains from one sample sequenced in a study of blood T cell repertoires in COVID-19. Only in-frame clones appear in the TCRdb table, and some are missing; sequencing was by immunoSEQ multiplex PCR. This sample has some 120,000 clones, with about 86% found just once. The sample consisted of peripheral blood. All receptors derive from a man older than 75 with active or convalescent COVID-19.

The chain carries TRBV4-3 and TRBJ1-6; 11 bases line up with TRBD1. In germline, CDR1 is LGHNA, CDR2 YSLEER. V dropped 0 bases and J dropped 10; count of bases not matched to a gene: 5. This CDR3 contains 16 residues. In nucleotides, the CDR3 is TGCGCCAGCAGCCAAGAAACCGGACAGGGGGCATCACCCCTCCACTTT. Translating gives CASSQETGQGASPLHF.

The chain links TRBV5-4 to TRBJ2-3; TRBD2 aligns across 8 bases. Germline trimming cut 4 bases from V and 4 bases from J; bases unmatched to any gene: 14. The CDR3 is 17 residues long. Per germline, CDR1 SGHNT and CDR2 YYREEE (reference sequence). Here the CDR3 DNA reads TGTGCCAGCAGCACGAGACTGGACAGCGGGGGTGCAGATACGCAGTATTTT. Translated, it gives CASSTRLDSGGADTQYF.

The V and J genes are TRBV7-7 and TRBJ2-3, with D unclear. Trimming shortened V by 5 bases and J by 7 bases, and 13 bases separated the two germline ends. Germline V lookup: CDR1 SSHAT, CDR2 FNYEAQ (reference sequence). This CDR3 contains 13 residues. CDR3: CASSHSVSYTQYF. The CDR3 nucleotides read TGTGCCAGCAGCCATAGTGTTAGCTATACGCAGTATTTT. The whole variable domain, filled in from reference TRBV7-7 and TRBJ2-3, reads GAGVSQSPRYKVTKRGQDVTLRCDPISSHATLYWYQQALGQGPEFLTYFNYEAQPDKSGLPSDRFSAERPEGSISTLTIQRTEQRDSAMYRCASSHSVSYTQYFGPGTRLTVL.

The chain employs TRBV2 and TRBJ2-5; TRBD1 matches 8 bases. The CDR3 covers 14 residues. V trimming: 5 bases; J trimming: 4 bases; junction bases outside the gene matches: 6. Germline lookup yields CDR1 SNHLY and CDR2 FYNNEI. CDR3 nucleotide sequence: TGTGCCAGCAGTACGGACAGGGCGTCAGAGACCCAGTACTTC. Protein: CASSTDRASETQYF.

The chain employs TRBV11-2 and TRBJ2-7; no firm D call. The CDR3 is 13 residues long. Trimming removed 1 base from V and 3 bases from J, with 7 bases in between. Germline lookup yields CDR1 SGHAT and CDR2 FQNNGV. The CDR3 region has the DNA TGTGCCAGCAGCTTAGCGCCAGACTACGAGCAGTACTTC. The encoded protein is CASSLAPDYEQYF.